This TCR beta chain was obtained from a study of hypomethylating agent response in myelodysplastic syndrome. Study-level information: Responders were 6 or 7 patients with complete response or hematologic improvement; 4 or 5 were non-responders. Non-responders met neither complete response nor hematologic improvement criteria, which defined response.

Trimming at V came to 4 bases and at J to 2 bases, leaving 10 bases not matched to a gene. The germline CDR1 and CDR2 sequences are SGHTS and YDEGEE. This CDR3 contains 16 residues. Two replicates of around 200 ng each gave 400 ng DNA per sample, survey resolution. The protocol was immunoSEQ multiplex PCR, while the TCRdb copy is restricted to in-frame clones and leaves out a portion. The table records fewer than 5,000 clones, more than 85% of them present only once. The sample here was bone marrow, taken before or after starting hypomethylating agent treatment for myelodysplastic syndrome (not recorded which). The sequence was obtained from a human donor with myelodysplastic syndrome. The V and J genes are TRBV5-8 and TRBJ2-3; TRBD2 aligns across 7 bases. This CDR3 reads CASSGYGGVSTDTQYF. The CDR3 DNA is TGTGCCAGCAGCGGGTATGGGGGGGTCTCCACAGATACGCAGTATTTT.